The TCR beta chain described here comes from a study of blood T cell repertoires in COVID-19. In the study overall: Researchers got acute and convalescent COVID-19 samples from the United States, Italy and Spain. PBMCs, B-cell-depleted T cells, or T cells provided the cDNA or gDNA that made up the material.

Original processing notes: For nucleated cells, counts were estimated from reference gene primer amplification. The protocol was immunoSEQ multiplex PCR, while the TCRdb copy is restricted to in-frame clones and leaves out a portion. V and J calls and clone size are as listed in that table; D and trimming were resolved from the DNA. In the table there are tens of thousands of clones, approximately 80% of which are singletons. Followed over time, Seattle patients had been enrolled while infection was active. Germline CDR1 is SGHDT and CDR2 is YYEEEE. The CDR3 runs to 13 residues. Trimming took off 4 bases at V and 10 bases at J, with 15 bases between the two ends.

This chain links TRBV5-6 with TRBJ1-3; tentative D call: TRBD1 (6 bases). The sample was peripheral blood. This receptor was taken from a man aged 25 to 45 with COVID-19, enrolled during active disease. The CDR3 coding sequence is TGTGCCAGCAGCCAGAGCGGGGGCCAGACCATATATTTT. This encodes CASSQSGGQTIYF.